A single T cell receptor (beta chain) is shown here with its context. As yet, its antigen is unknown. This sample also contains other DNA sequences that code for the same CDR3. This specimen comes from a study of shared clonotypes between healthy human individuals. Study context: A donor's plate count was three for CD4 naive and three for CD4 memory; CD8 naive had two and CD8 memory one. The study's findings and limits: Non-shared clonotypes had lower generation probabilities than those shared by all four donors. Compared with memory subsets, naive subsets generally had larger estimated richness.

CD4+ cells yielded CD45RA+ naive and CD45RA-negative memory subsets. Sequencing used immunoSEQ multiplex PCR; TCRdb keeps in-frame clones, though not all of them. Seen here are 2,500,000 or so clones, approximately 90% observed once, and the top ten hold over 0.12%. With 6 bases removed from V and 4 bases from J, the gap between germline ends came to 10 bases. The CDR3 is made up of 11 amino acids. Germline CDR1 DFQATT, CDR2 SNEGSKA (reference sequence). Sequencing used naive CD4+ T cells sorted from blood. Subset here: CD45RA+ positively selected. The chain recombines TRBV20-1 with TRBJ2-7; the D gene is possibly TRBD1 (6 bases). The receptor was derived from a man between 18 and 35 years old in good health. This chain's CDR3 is CSASQGYEQYF. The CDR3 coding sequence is TGCAGTGCGTCACAGGGTTACGAGCAGTACTTC.